The rows below give T cell receptor beta chains drawn from one sample of a study of blood T cell repertoires in COVID-19. The protocol was immunoSEQ multiplex PCR, while the TCRdb copy is restricted to in-frame clones and leaves out a portion. The table has under 150,000 clones, more than 75% seen once. Sequencing was done on a sample of peripheral blood. The source of these receptors is a human donor in a cohort sampled during active COVID-19. CDR3s include the opening cysteine and the closing phenylalanine or tryptophan. Fields, in order: V gene, D gene, J gene, clone size, CDR3 protein, CDR3 DNA. D genes are given only for firm matches. A clone size is listed for some rows: how often the clone was seen (once, few, many), or a class if it is expanded.

TRBV18	TRBD2	TRBJ2-3	.	CASSPGGPSGRGTDTQYF	TGTGCCAGCTCACCAGGGGGACCCAGCGGGAGGGGCACAGATACGCAGTATTTT
TRBV14	.	TRBJ2-1	.	CASSQDRGLVNEQFF	TGTGCCAGCAGCCAAGACCGGGGATTAGTGAATGAGCAGTTCTTC
TRBV6-5	.	TRBJ1-6	.	CASIQLQGFGSPLHF	TGTGCCAGCATTCAACTTCAGGGTTTTGGTTCACCCCTCCACTTT
TRBV4-1	TRBD2	TRBJ2-1	.	CASSPSGSIYNEQFF	TGCGCCAGCAGCCCAAGCGGGAGTATTTACAATGAGCAGTTCTTC
TRBV18	.	TRBJ1-1	.	CASSPMGLTEAFF	TGTGCCAGCTCACCGATGGGCTTGACTGAAGCTTTCTTT
TRBV5-1	TRBD1	TRBJ1-4	.	CASSLDGQGATTNEKLFF	TGCGCCAGCAGCTTGGACGGGCAGGGGGCCACAACTAATGAAAAACTGTTTTTT
TRBV4-1	.	TRBJ1-5	.	CASSPPGTNQPQHF	TGCGCCAGCAGCCCCCCCGGTACCAATCAGCCCCAGCATTTT
TRBV7-9	TRBD1	TRBJ2-2	.	CASSFRRDRPYTGELFF	TGTGCCAGCAGCTTTCGCCGGGACAGGCCTTACACCGGGGAGCTGTTTTTT
TRBV28	TRBD1	TRBJ1-5	few	CASSLYPTRQGRQPQHF	TGTGCCAGCAGTTTATACCCCACTCGACAGGGCAGGCAGCCCCAGCATTTT
TRBV6-5	TRBD2	TRBJ2-7	.	CASSYSRAGRGYEQYF	TGTGCCAGCAGTTACTCTCGTGCCGGGAGGGGGTACGAGCAGTACTTC
TRBV7-9	TRBD1	TRBJ1-4	.	CASSWDSSNEKLFF	TGTGCCAGCAGCTGGGACAGCTCGAATGAAAAACTGTTTTTT
TRBV6-5	.	TRBJ1-1	.	CASSYLVTGDTEAFF	TGTGCCAGCAGTTACTTGGTGACGGGGGACACTGAAGCTTTCTTT
TRBV19	.	TRBJ2-5	.	CATAPLGLLRETQYF	TGTGCCACCGCGCCCCTGGGACTGCTGAGGGAGACCCAGTACTTC
TRBV11-3	.	TRBJ2-7	.	CASSYGGSYEQYF	TGTGCCAGCAGCTACGGTGGCTCCTACGAGCAGTACTTC
TRBV7-9	.	TRBJ1-2	.	CASSLDSPRGYTF	TGTGCCAGCAGCCTTGACAGCCCTAGGGGCTACACCTTC
TRBV29-1	TRBD1	TRBJ2-6	.	CSVSPGQGVGANVLTF	TGCAGCGTTTCACCGGGACAGGGGGTTGGGGCCAACGTCCTGACTTTC
TRBV9	.	TRBJ2-2	.	CASSVPAGELFF	TGTGCCAGCAGCGTCCCTGCCGGGGAGCTGTTTTTT
TRBV4-1	TRBD2	TRBJ2-3	.	CASSQGTSLSDTQYF	TGCGCCAGCAGCCAAGGGACTAGCCTTTCTGATACGCAGTATTTT
TRBV15	.	TRBJ2-7	.	CATSSVASRRFYF	TGTGCCACCAGCAGCGTAGCATCCCGCCGCTTCTACTTC
TRBV13	TRBD2	TRBJ2-5	.	CASSLGPGLAGEETQYF	TGTGCCAGCAGCTTGGGGCCGGGACTAGCGGGGGAAGAGACCCAGTACTTC
TRBV18	.	TRBJ2-5	.	CASSPLQETQYF	TGTGCCAGCTCACCTCTCCAAGAGACCCAGTACTTC
TRBV28	TRBD2	TRBJ2-7	.	CASSLLSGLAAFSYEQYF	TGTGCCAGCAGTTTATTGTCAGGTCTAGCGGCCTTCTCCTACGAGCAGTACTTC
TRBV2	TRBD1	TRBJ1-6	.	CASSIGQGLSPLHF	TGTGCCAGCAGTATAGGACAGGGTCTTTCACCCCTCCACTTT
TRBV14	.	TRBJ2-7	.	CASSQVWPDRGHEQYF	TGTGCCAGCAGCCAAGTGTGGCCCGACCGCGGCCACGAGCAGTACTTC
TRBV5-5	TRBD1	TRBJ2-7	few	CASSRDRVNEQYF	TGTGCCAGCAGCCGGGACAGGGTTAACGAGCAGTACTTC
TRBV3-1/TRBV3-2	TRBD2	TRBJ2-7	.	CASSPRLAGVSSYEQYF	TGTGCCAGCAGCCCCCGGCTAGCGGGCGTAAGCTCCTACGAGCAGTACTTC
TRBV10-3	TRBD1	TRBJ2-3	.	CANTAKTGDNTDTQYF	TGTGCCAACACCGCAAAGACAGGGGATAACACAGATACGCAGTATTTT
TRBV28	.	TRBJ2-2	.	CASRGAVTGELFF	TGTGCCAGCAGGGGAGCGGTCACCGGGGAGCTGTTTTTT